This TCR beta chain stems from a study of identical twins. Study-level findings and limits: Cord blood beta clonotypes present at high abundance carried fewer insertions; no such pattern appeared in memory repertoires. Sequences that were beta out-of-frame showed weaker excess twin sharing.

Germline V gene sequence: CDR1 SEHNR, CDR2 FQNEAQ (reference sequence). This CDR3 comprises 16 residues. J gave up 8 bases and V 6 bases, and 15 bases lay outside the gene matches. Template switching created a universal primer site, and the cDNA included unique molecular identifiers. In TCRdb, the 5' RACE reads were re-called with MiXCR into one record per CDR3 protein. This table holds approximately 500,000 distinct CDR3 sequences, less than 25% found once. Notes on this clonotype: Antigen unknown.

These records were also assigned to another study, of T cells expressing NK-cell markers. That report adds: The same clonotypes also predominated in the CD3+CD56-NKG2C+ fraction of several donors.

The sample was CD4+ T cells sorted from blood. The chain is built from TRBV7-9 and TRBJ2-1, with TRBD1 matching over 8 bases. This TCR was recovered from a woman aged 18-35 years in good health. The DNA of the CDR3 is TGTGCCAGCAGTCGACGACAAGGGACAGGTGATTATGAGCAGTTCTTC. Translating it yields CASSRRQGTGDYEQFF.